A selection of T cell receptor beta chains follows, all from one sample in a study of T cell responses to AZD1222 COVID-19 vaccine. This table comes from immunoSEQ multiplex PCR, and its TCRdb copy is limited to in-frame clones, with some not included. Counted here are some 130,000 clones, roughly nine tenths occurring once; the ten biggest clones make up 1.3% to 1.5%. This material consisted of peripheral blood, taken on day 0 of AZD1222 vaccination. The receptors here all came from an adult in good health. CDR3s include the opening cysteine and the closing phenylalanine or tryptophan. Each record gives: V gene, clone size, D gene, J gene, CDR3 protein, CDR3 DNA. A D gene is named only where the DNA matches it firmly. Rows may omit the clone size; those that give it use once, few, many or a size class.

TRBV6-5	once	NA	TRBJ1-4	CASTERPSILFF	TGTGCCAGCACCGAGAGACCCTCTATTCTGTTTTTT
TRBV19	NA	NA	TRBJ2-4	CASSEAAKNIQYF	TGTGCCAGTAGTGAGGCTGCCAAAAACATTCAGTACTTC
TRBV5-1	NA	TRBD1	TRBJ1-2	CASSQIQGALDGYTF	TGCGCCAGCAGCCAGATACAGGGGGCGCTTGATGGCTACACCTTC
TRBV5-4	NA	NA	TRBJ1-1	CASSFGGGMTEAFF	TGTGCCAGCAGCTTCGGGGGTGGTATGACTGAAGCTTTCTTT
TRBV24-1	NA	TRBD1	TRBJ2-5	CATSDSLGQGSQETQYF	TGTGCCACCAGTGATTCCCTGGGACAGGGATCCCAAGAGACCCAGTACTTC
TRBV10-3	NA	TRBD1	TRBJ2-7	CAISEDRAYEQYF	TGTGCCATCAGTGAAGACAGGGCCTACGAGCAGTACTTC
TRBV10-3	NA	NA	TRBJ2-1	CAIVDAPSYNEQFF	TGTGCCATCGTGGACGCCCCCTCCTACAATGAGCAGTTCTTC
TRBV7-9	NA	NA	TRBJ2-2	CASSSWKSANTGELFF	TGTGCCAGCAGCTCCTGGAAGTCCGCGAACACCGGGGAGCTGTTTTTT
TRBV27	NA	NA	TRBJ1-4	CASKRQASTNEKLFF	TGTGCCAGCAAAAGACAGGCTTCAACTAATGAAAAACTGTTTTTT
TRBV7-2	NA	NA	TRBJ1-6	CASSLVGQPRHSPLHF	TGTGCCAGCAGCTTAGTAGGCCAACCAAGGCATTCACCCCTCCACTTT
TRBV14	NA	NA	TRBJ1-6	CASSPAIRESYNSPLHF	TGTGCCAGCAGCCCCGCGATAAGGGAGTCCTATAATTCACCCCTCCACTTT
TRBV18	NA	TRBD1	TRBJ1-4	CASSPNRDRDRSEKLFF	TGTGCCAGCTCACCAAATCGGGACAGGGATCGGAGTGAAAAACTGTTTTTT
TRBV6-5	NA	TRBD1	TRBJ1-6	CASSIQTGVLHF	TGTGCCAGCAGTATCCAAACAGGGGTCCTCCACTTT
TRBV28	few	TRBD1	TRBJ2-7	CASSSLAGTGVPEQYF	TGTGCCAGCAGTTCCCTCGCCGGGACAGGGGTCCCCGAGCAGTACTTC
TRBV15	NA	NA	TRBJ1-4	CATSESPGTGNEKLFF	TGTGCCACCAGCGAGAGCCCCGGGACGGGCAATGAAAAACTGTTTTTT
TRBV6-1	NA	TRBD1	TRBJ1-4	CASSGPWGRGDEKLFF	TGTGCCAGCAGTGGCCCTTGGGGCAGGGGGGATGAAAAACTGTTTTTT
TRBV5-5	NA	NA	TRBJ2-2	CASSLDRDVTGELFF	TGTGCCAGCAGCTTGGATCGGGACGTCACCGGGGAGCTGTTTTTT
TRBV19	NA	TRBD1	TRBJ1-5	CASSMDRGDQPQHF	TGTGCCAGTAGTATGGACAGGGGCGATCAGCCCCAGCATTTT
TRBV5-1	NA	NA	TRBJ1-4	CASSFRALNEKLFF	TGCGCCAGCAGCTTTCGGGCTCTTAATGAAAAACTGTTTTTT
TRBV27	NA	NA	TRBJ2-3	CASSLGAVTSTDTQYF	TGTGCCAGCAGCCTGGGAGCGGTTACTAGCACAGATACGCAGTATTTT
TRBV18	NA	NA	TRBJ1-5	CASSSLGGRQPQHF	TGTGCCAGCTCATCATTGGGGGGGCGGCAGCCCCAGCATTTT
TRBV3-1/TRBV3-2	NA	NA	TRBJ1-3	CASSSPKSSGNTIYF	TGTGCCAGCAGCTCGCCCAAGAGCTCTGGAAACACCATATATTTT
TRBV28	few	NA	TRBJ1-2	CASRYAGARNYGYTF	TGTGCCAGCAGGTACGCGGGGGCGCGGAACTATGGCTACACCTTC
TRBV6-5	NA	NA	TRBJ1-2	CASTTTGNYGYTF	TGTGCCAGCACCACAACAGGGAACTATGGCTACACCTTC
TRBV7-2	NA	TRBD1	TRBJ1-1	CASSPRQGMNTEAFF	TGTGCCAGCAGCCCCCGACAGGGGATGAACACTGAAGCTTTCTTT
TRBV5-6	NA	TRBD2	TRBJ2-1	CASSFFGLAGASYNEQFF	TGTGCCAGCAGCTTTTTCGGACTAGCGGGGGCCTCCTACAATGAGCAGTTCTTC
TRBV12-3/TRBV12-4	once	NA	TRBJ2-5	CASSLGSSQYF	TGTGCCAGCAGTTTAGGATCTAGCCAGTACTTC
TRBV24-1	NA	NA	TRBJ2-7	CATSDSSASTYEQYF	TGTGCCACCAGTGATTCCTCAGCCTCCACCTACGAGCAGTACTTC
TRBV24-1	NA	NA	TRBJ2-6	CATSARDGPTGANVLTF	TGTGCCACCAGTGCGCGGGACGGTCCCACGGGGGCCAACGTCCTGACTTTC
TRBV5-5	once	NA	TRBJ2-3	CASSQEAGRDTQYF	TGTGCCAGCAGCCAAGAAGCAGGGCGGGATACGCAGTATTTT
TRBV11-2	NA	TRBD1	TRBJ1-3	CAIAGTGKNTIYF	TGTGCCATCGCAGGGACAGGAAAAAACACCATATATTTT
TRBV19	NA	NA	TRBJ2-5	CATASSGLGGMETQYF	TGTGCCACCGCCTCCTCGGGACTGGGTGGTATGGAGACCCAGTACTTC
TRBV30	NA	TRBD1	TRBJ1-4	CAWSGQSNEKLFF	TGTGCCTGGTCGGGACAGTCGAATGAAAAACTGTTTTTT
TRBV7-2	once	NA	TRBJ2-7	CASSLVRGSYEQYF	TGTGCCAGCAGCTTAGTGAGGGGCTCCTACGAGCAGTACTTC
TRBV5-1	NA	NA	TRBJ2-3	CASSLRRTDTQYF	TGCGCCAGCAGCCTAAGGCGCACAGATACGCAGTATTTT
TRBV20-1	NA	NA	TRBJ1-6	CSARGNSPLHF	TGCAGTGCTAGAGGGAATTCACCCCTCCACTTT
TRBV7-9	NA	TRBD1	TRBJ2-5	CASSLLRFGQGGETQYF	TGTGCCAGCAGCTTATTAAGGTTCGGACAGGGAGGCGAGACCCAGTACTTC
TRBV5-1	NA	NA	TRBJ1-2	CASSYDGTNYGYTF	TGCGCCAGCAGCTATGACGGCACAAACTATGGCTACACCTTC
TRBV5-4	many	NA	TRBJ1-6	CASSLDGKSPLHF	TGTGCCAGCAGCTTGGACGGGAAATCACCCCTCCACTTT
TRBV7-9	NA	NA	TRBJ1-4	CASSLGGRNNEKLFF	TGTGCCAGCAGCTTAGGTGGCAGAAATAATGAAAAACTGTTTTTT
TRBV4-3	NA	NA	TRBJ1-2	CASSQVQSRHGYTF	TGCGCCAGCAGCCAAGTTCAGAGTCGACATGGCTACACCTTC